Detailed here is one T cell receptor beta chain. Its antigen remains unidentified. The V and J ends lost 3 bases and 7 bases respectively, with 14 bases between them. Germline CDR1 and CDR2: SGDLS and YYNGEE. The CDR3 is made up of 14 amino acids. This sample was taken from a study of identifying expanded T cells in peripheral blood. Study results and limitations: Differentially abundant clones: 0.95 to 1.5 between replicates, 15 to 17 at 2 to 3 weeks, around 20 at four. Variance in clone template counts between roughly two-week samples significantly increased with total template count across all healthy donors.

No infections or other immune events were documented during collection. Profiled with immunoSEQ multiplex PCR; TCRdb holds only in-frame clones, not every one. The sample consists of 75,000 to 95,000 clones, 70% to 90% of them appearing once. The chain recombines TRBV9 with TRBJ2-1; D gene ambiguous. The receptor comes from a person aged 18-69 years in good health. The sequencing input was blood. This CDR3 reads CASSALGLGNEQFF. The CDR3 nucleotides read TGTGCCAGCAGCGCATTGGGCCTAGGGAATGAGCAGTTCTTC.